A selection of T cell receptor beta chains follows, all from one sample in a study of shared clonotypes between healthy human individuals. The assay was immunoSEQ multiplex PCR, and TCRdb's table has in-frame clones only and misses some. The data show about 2.4 million clones, 90% to 95% seen once. The sequenced sample was naive CD4+ T cells sorted from blood. Every receptor here comes from a young man in good health. The conserved cysteine and the conserved F or W are not part of the CDR3 here.

TRBV30 | 13 | AWSVLVGGAAEQY
TRBV11-2 | 14 | ASSFAGQKRGGELF
TRBV11-1 | 11 | ASRGGTWETQY
TRBV7-2 | 11 | ASKTQGNTEAF
TRBV7-6 | 12 | ASSLSIAKETQY
TRBV7-2 | 13 | ASSPGETDNEKLF
TRBV12-5 | 12 | ASGQGTVEETQY
TRBV18 | 12 | ASSSGQGNQPQH
TRBV4-3 | 13 | ASSLAGGPTDTQY
TRBV9 | 14 | ASSVGGPSSYNEQF
TRBV2 | 13 | ASSSQGRINEKLF